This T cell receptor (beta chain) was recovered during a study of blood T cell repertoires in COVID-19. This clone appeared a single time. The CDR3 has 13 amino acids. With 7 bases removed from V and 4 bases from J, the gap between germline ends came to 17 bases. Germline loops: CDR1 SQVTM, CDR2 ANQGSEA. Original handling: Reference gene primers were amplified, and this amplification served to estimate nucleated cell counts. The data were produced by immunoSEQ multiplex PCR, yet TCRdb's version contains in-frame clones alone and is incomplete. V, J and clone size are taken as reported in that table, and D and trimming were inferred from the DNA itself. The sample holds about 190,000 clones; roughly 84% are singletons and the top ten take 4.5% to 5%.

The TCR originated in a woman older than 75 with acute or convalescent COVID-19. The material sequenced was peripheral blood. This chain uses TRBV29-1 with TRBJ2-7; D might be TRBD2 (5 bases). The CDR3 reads CSAGSERFYEQYF. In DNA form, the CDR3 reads TGCAGCGCTGGGAGCGAGAGGTTTTACGAGCAGTACTTC.